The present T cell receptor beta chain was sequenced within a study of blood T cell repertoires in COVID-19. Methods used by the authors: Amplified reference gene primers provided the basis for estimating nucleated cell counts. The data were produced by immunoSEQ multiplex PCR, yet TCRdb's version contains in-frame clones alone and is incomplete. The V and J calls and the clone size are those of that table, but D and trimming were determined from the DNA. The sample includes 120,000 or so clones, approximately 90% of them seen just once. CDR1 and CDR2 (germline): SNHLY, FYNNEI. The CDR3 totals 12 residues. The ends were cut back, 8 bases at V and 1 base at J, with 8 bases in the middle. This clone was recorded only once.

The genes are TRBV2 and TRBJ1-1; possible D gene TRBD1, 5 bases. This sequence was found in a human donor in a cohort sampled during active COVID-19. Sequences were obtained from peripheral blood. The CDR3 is CASEGENTEAFF. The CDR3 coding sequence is TGTGCCAGCGAAGGGGAGAACACTGAAGCTTTCTTT. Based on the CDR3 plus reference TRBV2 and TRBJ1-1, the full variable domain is EPEVTQTPSHQVTQMGQEVILRCVPISNHLYFYWYRQILGQKVEFLVSFYNNEISEKSEIFDDQFSVERPDGSNFTLKIRSTKLEDSAMYFCASEGENTEAFFGQGTRLTVV.